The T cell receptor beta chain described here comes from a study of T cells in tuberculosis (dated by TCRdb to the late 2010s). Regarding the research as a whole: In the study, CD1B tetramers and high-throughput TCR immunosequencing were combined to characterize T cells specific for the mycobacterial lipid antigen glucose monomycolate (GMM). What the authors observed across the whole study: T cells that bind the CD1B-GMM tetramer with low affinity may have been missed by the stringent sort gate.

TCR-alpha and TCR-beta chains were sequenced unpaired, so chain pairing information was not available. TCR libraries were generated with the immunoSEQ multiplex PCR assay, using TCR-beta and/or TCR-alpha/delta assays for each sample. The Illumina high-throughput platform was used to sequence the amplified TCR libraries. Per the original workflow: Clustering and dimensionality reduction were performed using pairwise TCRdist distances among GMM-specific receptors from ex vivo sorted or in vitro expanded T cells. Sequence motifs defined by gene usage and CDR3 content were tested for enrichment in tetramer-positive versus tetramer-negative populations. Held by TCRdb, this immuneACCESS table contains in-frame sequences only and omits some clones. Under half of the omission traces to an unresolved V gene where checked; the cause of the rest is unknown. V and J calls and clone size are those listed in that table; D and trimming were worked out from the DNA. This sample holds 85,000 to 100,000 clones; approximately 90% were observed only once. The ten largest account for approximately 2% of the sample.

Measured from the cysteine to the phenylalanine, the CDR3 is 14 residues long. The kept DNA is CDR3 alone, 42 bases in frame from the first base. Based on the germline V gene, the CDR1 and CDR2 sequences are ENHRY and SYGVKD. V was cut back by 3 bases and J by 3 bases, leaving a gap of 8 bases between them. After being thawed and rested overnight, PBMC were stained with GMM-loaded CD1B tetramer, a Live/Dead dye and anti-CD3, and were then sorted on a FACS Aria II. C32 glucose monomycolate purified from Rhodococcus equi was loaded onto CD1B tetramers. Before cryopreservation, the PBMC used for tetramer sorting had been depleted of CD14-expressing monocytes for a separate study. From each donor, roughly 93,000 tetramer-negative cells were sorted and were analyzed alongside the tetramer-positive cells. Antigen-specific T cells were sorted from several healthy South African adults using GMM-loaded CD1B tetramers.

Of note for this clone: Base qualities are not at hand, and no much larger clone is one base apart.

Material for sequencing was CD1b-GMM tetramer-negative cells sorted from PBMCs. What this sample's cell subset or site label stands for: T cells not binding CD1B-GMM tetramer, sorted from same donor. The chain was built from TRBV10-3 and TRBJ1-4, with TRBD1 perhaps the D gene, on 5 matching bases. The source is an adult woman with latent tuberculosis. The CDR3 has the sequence CAISDDRANEKLFF. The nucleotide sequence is TGTGCCATCAGTGATGACAGAGCTAATGAAAAACTGTTTTTT.